The entry below describes one TCR beta chain. This specimen comes from a study of OX40 agonist ivuxolimab in advanced cancers. The protocol was immunoSEQ multiplex PCR, while the TCRdb copy is restricted to in-frame clones and leaves out a portion. The table includes 70,000 to 95,000 clones, 80% to 90% detected once. This CDR3 spans 15 amino acids. Germline lookup yields CDR1 KGHSH and CDR2 LQKENI. Trimming took 1 base from V and 4 from J, leaving 13 bases between them. The sequencing here drew on CD4+ or CD8+ T cells sorted from blood, taken in a trial of the OX40 agonist ivuxolimab. The sequence derives from an adult with an advanced solid tumor such as melanoma, head and neck, liver or kidney cancer. The chain is built from TRBV18 and TRBJ1-1, with D tentatively TRBD1 (5 bases). CDR3 protein: CASSPQPQGSTEAFF. Here the CDR3 DNA reads TGTGCCAGCTCACCACAACCCCAGGGTTCCACTGAAGCTTTCTTT.